This T cell receptor (beta chain) was observed in a study of neoadjuvant anti-PD-1 for oral cavity cancer. Using immunoSEQ multiplex PCR, the repertoire was profiled, and TCRdb retains in-frame clones only, with some absent. This table holds 60,000 to 80,000 clones, under 85% found once. Germline V gives CDR1 MDHEN, CDR2 SYDVKM. CDR3 length: 13 amino acids. Trimming cost V 7 bases and J 0 bases, with 10 bases left between them. The specimen was PBMCs, collected before nivolumab (anti-PD-1) treatment. This sequence joins TRBV28 and TRBJ2-7; D is uncertain. The clonotype originates from a person between 40 and 80 years old with oral cavity squamous cell carcinoma. In DNA, the CDR3 is TGTGCCAGCACCTCGACCCTCTCCTACGAGCAGTACTTC. This sequence encodes CASTSTLSYEQYF.